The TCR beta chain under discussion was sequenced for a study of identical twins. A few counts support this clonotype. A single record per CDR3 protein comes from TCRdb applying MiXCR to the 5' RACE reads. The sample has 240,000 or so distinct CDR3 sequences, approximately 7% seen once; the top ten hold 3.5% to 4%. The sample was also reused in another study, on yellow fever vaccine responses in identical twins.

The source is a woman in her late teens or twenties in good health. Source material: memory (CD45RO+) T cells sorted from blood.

CDR3 region: CASSETSPAPDTQYF. CDR3 in DNA: TGCGCCAGCAGTGAGACGAGTCCGGCGCCAGATACGCAGTATTTT. The chain carries TRBV10-1 and TRBJ2-3; D ambiguous. Trimming left V 2 bases short and J 4 bases short, with 13 bases between. The germline CDR1 and CDR2 sequences are WNHNN and SYGVQD (reference sequence). This CDR3 region has 15 residues.